The rows below give T cell receptor beta chains drawn from one sample of a study of blood T cell repertoires in COVID-19. Method: immunoSEQ multiplex PCR; TCRdb's copy keeps in-frame clones and lacks some. This table holds 150,000 or so clones, about nine tenths found once. The sample taken for sequencing was peripheral blood. The receptor set was obtained from a woman aged 70-85 years with acute or convalescent COVID-19. CDR3s include the opening cysteine and the closing phenylalanine or tryptophan.

j_gene	v_gene	CDR3aa
TRBJ2-3	TRBV5-1	CASSLSTSGGTDTQYF
TRBJ1-1	TRBV7-2	CASSPQGQQNTEAFF
TRBJ1-1	TRBV7-9	CASSSWTGTLNTEAFF
TRBJ1-4	TRBV28	CASSASGQGENEKLFF
TRBJ1-6	TRBV10-1	CASSAGTGGGSPLHF
TRBJ2-3	TRBV7-8	CASSLRTSGGTDTQYF
TRBJ2-1	TRBV25-1	CASSGTEINEQFF
TRBJ2-1	TRBV6-6	CASSYARSGNNEQFF
TRBJ1-6	TRBV6-6	CAANKRDRPYNSPLHF
TRBJ1-1	TRBV5-1	CASSLRPGGNTEAFF
TRBJ1-6	TRBV5-5	CASSGAGSPLHF
TRBJ1-1	TRBV5-1	CASNGGMNTEAFF
TRBJ1-1	TRBV7-2	CASSLMTGSTEAFF
TRBJ2-3	TRBV4-3	CASSQLGTSGAPSSTDTQYF
TRBJ2-3	TRBV11-3	CASSYRKKDTQYF
TRBJ1-5	TRBV3-1/TRBV3-2	CASSPLGRGGNQPQHF
TRBJ1-6	TRBV30	CAWSPIPPGIRYNSPLHF
TRBJ2-5	TRBV10-3	CAISESASGGGRETQYF
TRBJ2-3	TRBV7-9	CASSIGDRVTDTQYF
TRBJ2-5	TRBV2	CASRSTGGETQYF
TRBJ1-2	TRBV18	CASSPQSGTEYGYTF
TRBJ1-5	TRBV28	CASRDTGTMEPQHF